This T cell receptor beta chain is drawn from a study of T cell responses to AZD1222 COVID-19 vaccine. Study-level findings and limits: Repertoire sampling was restricted to post-peak T cell response timepoints. Once two AZD1222 doses were given, Spike-specific TCR breadth and depth went up. Clonal diversity was possibly underestimated, and white British individuals and females predominated among donors.

V lost 7 bases and J lost 4; bases outside the gene matches: 10. From germline, CDR1 is SGHTA and CDR2 FQGNSA. The CDR3 spans 15 residues. This clone was seen only once. Its cognate antigen is unknown. Sequencing used immunoSEQ multiplex PCR; TCRdb keeps in-frame clones, though not all of them. The data show around 120,000 clones, approximately 90% seen once. The rearrangement links TRBV7-2 to TRBJ2-1; TRBD2 aligns across 7 bases. This receptor was obtained from an adult who received the AZD1222 COVID-19 vaccine. The sample was peripheral blood, taken 28 days after the second AZD1222 dose. CDR3 in amino acids: CASNEAGSPYNEQFF. The CDR3 nucleotides are TGTGCCAGCAACGAAGCGGGGTCTCCTTACAATGAGCAGTTCTTC. Variable domain in full (rest from reference TRBV7-2 and TRBJ2-1): GAGVSQSPSNKVTEKGKDVELRCDPISGHTALYWYRQSLGQGLEFLIYFQGNSAPDKSGLPSDRFSAERTGGSVSTLTIQRTQQEDSAVYLCASNEAGSPYNEQFFGPGTRLTVL.